A selection of T cell receptor beta chains follows, all from one sample in a study of T cells in Graves' hyperthyroidism and ophthalmopathy. TCRdb reprocessed the multiplex PCR reads via MiXCR and lists one record per CDR3 protein. The sample yields around 610,000 distinct CDR3 sequences, 14% to 15% seen once. Sequenced: blood. These receptors were collected from a woman between 35 and 50 years old with Graves' ophthalmopathy. Both conserved end residues are trimmed from each CDR3. Each record gives: J gene, D gene, V gene, CDR3 length, CDR3 protein. A D gene is named only where the DNA matches it firmly.

J: TRBJ1-5; D: .; V: TRBV28; length: 10; CDR3: ASSFGGFAPH
J: TRBJ1-2; D: TRBD1; V: TRBV2; length: 11; CDR3: AINGGQSYGYT
J: TRBJ2-2; D: .; V: TRBV11-2; length: 13; CDR3: ASSFDNRRAGELF
J: TRBJ2-5; D: TRBD1; V: TRBV5-1; length: 13; CDR3: ANSRGQGRQETQY
J: TRBJ1-5; D: .; V: TRBV12-3/TRBV12-4; length: 12; CDR3: ASSFGNRNQPQH
J: TRBJ1-2; D: TRBD1; V: TRBV12-3/TRBV12-4; length: 11; CDR3: ASSFIQGNGYT
J: TRBJ2-5; D: TRBD2; V: TRBV28; length: 12; CDR3: ASSVPGGEPTQY
J: TRBJ2-4; D: .; V: TRBV19; length: 12; CDR3: ASSIDGVRNIQY
J: TRBJ1-1; D: .; V: TRBV4-1; length: 15; CDR3: ASSQDQNRLGNTEAF
J: TRBJ2-7; D: TRBD2; V: TRBV20-1; length: 15; CDR3: SARMGSSGPSVGEQY